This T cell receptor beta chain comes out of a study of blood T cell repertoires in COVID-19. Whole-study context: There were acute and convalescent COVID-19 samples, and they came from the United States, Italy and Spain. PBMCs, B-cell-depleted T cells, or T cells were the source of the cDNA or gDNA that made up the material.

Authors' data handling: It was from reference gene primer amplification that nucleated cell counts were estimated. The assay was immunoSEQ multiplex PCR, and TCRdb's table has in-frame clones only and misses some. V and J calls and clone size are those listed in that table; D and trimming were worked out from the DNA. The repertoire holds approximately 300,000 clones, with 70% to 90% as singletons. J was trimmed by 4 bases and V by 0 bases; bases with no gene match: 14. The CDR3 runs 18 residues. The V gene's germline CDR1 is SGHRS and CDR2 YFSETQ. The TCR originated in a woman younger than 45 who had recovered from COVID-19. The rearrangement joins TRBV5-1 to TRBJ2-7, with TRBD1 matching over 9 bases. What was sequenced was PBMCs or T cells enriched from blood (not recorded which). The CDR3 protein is CASSLDLKPGQGIYEQYF. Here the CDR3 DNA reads TGCGCCAGCAGCTTGGACCTAAAACCGGGACAGGGAATATACGAGCAGTACTTC.